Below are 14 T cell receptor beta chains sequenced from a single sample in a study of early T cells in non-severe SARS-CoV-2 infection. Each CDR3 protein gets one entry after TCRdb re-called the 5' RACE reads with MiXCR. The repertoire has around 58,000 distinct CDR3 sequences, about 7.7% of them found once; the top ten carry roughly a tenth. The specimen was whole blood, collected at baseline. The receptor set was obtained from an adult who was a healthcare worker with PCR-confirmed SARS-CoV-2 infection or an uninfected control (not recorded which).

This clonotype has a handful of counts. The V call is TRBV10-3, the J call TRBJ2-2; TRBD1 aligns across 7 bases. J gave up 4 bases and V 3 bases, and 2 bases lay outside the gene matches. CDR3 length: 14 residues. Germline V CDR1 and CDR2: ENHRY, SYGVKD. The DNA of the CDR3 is TGTGCCATCAGTGAAGGGACAGTCACCGGGGAGCTGTTTTTT. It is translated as CAISEGTVTGELFF.

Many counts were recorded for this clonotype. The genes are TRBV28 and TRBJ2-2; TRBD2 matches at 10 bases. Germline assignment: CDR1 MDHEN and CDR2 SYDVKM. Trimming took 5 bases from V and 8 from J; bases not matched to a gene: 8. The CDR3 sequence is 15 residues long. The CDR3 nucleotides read TGTGCCAGCAGTCTGACAGCTAGCGGGAGTGGGGAGCTGTTTTTT. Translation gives CASSLTASGSGELFF.

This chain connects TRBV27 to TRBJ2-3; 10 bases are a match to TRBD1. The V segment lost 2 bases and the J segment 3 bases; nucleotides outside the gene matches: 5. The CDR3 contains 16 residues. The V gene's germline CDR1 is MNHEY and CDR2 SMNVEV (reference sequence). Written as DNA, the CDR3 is TGTGCCAGCAGTTTAGGGGGACAGGGGCTAACAGATACGCAGTATTTT. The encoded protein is CASSLGGQGLTDTQYF.

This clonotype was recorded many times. The CDR3 sequence is CASSPSTPTGNQETQYF. As DNA, the CDR3 is TGTGCCAGCAGTCCCTCAACCCCGACAGGCAATCAAGAGACCCAGTACTTC. The V gene is TRBV27, the J gene TRBJ2-5, with TRBD1 as a possible D gene (6 bases). Trimming shortened V by 5 bases and J by 2 bases, and 21 bases separated the two germline ends. The CDR3 has 17 amino acids. CDR1 is MNHEY, CDR2 SMNVEV, per germline (reference sequence).

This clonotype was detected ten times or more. This CDR3 reads CASSPPDGYEQYF. The CDR3 DNA sequence: TGTGCCAGCAGCCCTCCGGACGGGTACGAGCAGTACTTC. The chain uses TRBV7-9 and TRBJ2-7; D is uncertain. Trimming removed 5 bases from V and 4 bases from J, with 12 bases in between. Germline V gives CDR1 SEHNR, CDR2 FQNEAQ (reference sequence). This CDR3 region has 13 residues. The variable domain in full, with the rest retrieved from reference TRBV7-9 and TRBJ2-7, is DTGVSQNPRHKITKRGQNVTFRCDPISEHNRLYWYRQTLGQGPEFLTYFQNEAQLEKSRLLSDRFSAERPKGSFSTLEIQRTEQGDSAMYLCASSPPDGYEQYFGPGTRLTVT.

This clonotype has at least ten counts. CDR3 nucleotide sequence: TGCAGTGCTAGCATCGGGGGTAGGTCACAAGAGACCCAGTACTTC. It specifies CSASIGGRSQETQYF. The V call is TRBV20-1, the J call TRBJ2-5; TRBD2 might be the D (6 bases). Germline assignment: CDR1 DFQATT and CDR2 SNEGSKA (reference sequence). The ends were cut back, 3 bases at V and 2 bases at J, with 16 bases in the middle. CDR3 size: 15 residues.

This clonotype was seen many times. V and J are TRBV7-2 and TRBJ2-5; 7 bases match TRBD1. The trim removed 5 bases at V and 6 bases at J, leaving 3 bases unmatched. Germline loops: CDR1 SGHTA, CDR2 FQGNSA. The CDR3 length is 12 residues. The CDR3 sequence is CASSPTGKTQYF. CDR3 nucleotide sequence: TGTGCCAGCAGCCCGACAGGGAAGACCCAGTACTTC.

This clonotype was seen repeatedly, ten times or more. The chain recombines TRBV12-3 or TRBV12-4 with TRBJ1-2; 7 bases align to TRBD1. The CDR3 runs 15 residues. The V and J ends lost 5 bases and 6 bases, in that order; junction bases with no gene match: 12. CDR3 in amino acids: CASSPFRDSINGYTF. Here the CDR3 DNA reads TGTGCCAGCAGTCCCTTCCGGGACAGTATCAATGGCTACACCTTC.

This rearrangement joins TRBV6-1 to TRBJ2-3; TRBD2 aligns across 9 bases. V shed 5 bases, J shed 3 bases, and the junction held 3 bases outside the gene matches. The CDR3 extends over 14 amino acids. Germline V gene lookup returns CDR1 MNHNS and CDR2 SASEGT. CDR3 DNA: TGTGCCAGCAGTAAAGGACTAGCGACAGATACGCAGTATTTT. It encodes CASSKGLATDTQYF.

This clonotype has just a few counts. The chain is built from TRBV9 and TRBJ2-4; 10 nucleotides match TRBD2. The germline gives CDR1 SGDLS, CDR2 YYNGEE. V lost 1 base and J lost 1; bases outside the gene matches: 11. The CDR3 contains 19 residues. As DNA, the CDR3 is TGTGCCAGCAGCGTATCAGGTAGCGGGAGGAAAGGGGCCAAAAACATTCAGTACTTC. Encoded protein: CASSVSGSGRKGAKNIQYF.

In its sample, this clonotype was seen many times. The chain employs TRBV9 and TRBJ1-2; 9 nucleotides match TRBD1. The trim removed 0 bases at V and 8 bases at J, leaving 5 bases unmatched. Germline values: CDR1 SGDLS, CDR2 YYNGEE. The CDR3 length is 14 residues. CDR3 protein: CASSVAPTGGGYTF. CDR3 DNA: TGTGCCAGCAGCGTAGCTCCGACAGGGGGAGGCTACACCTTC.

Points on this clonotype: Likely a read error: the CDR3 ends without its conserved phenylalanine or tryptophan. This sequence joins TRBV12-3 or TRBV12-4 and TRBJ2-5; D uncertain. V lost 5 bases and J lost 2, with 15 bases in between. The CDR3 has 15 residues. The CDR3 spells CASSDAVGFQETQYL. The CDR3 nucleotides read TGTGCCAGCAGTGACGCCGTGGGATTTCAAGAGACCCAGTACCTC.

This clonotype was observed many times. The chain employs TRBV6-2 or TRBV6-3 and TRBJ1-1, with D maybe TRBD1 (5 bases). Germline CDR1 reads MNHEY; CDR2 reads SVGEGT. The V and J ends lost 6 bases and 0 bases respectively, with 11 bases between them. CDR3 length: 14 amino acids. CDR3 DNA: TGTGCCAGCAGCTACGGGACTCTGAACACTGAAGCTTTCTTT. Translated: CASSYGTLNTEAFF.

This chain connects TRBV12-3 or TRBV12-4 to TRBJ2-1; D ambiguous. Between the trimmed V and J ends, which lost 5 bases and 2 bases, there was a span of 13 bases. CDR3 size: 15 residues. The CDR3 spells CASSPRILPYNEQFF. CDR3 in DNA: TGTGCCAGCAGTCCCCGGATTCTCCCCTACAATGAGCAGTTCTTC.